This T cell receptor beta chain was retrieved from a study of blood T cell repertoires in COVID-19. Original methodology: Nucleated cell counts were estimated from reference gene primer amplification. The protocol was immunoSEQ multiplex PCR, while the TCRdb copy is restricted to in-frame clones and leaves out a portion. V and J calls and clone size are as listed in that table; D and trimming were resolved from the DNA. Among about 220,000 clones listed, about 85% were seen once. The sample was peripheral blood. The clonotype comes from a woman in her fifties or sixties with COVID-19, enrolled during active disease.

CDR3: CASSPRLSLWGLVDEDQPQHF. The DNA of the CDR3 is TGTGCCAGCAGTCCCCGGCTGTCGTTGTGGGGGCTTGTCGACGAAGATCAGCCCCAGCATTTT. This rearrangement joins TRBV28 to TRBJ1-5, with TRBD1 as a possible D gene (6 bases). CDR1 and CDR2 from the germline V gene are MDHEN and SYDVKM. V shed 5 bases and J shed 5 bases, with 34 bases lying between them. This CDR3 spans 21 amino acids.